These T cell receptor beta chains were read from a single sample in a study of blood T cell repertoires in COVID-19. Assay used: immunoSEQ multiplex PCR; TCRdb lists only in-frame clones, some missing. The table includes a few hundred thousand clones, roughly nine tenths detected once. The sequenced material came from PBMCs or T cells enriched from blood (not recorded which). These receptors originate from a human donor in a cohort exposed to, infected with or recovered from COVID-19 (not recorded which). The donor label of this sample is uncertain. CDR3s include the opening cysteine and the closing phenylalanine or tryptophan. Each record gives: D gene, clone size, V gene, J gene, CDR3 DNA, CDR3 protein. D genes are given only for firm matches. Clone size is not always given. Where it is, it says once, few, many or a class for expanded clones.

D: TRBD2
size: -
V: TRBV10-3
J: TRBJ2-5
DNA: TGTGCCACGGGGGGAGATCAAGAGACCCAGTACTTC
CDR3: CATGGDQETQYF

D: -
size: -
V: TRBV6-5
J: TRBJ2-7
DNA: TGTGCCAGCAGTTACTCCCTCTGGGGGGAGGCAGACGAGCAGTACTTC
CDR3: CASSYSLWGEADEQYF

D: TRBD1
size: -
V: TRBV5-1
J: TRBJ1-4
DNA: TGCGCCAGCAGCCCTCGGACAGGGGCGGATGAAAAACTGTTTTTT
CDR3: CASSPRTGADEKLFF

D: -
size: -
V: TRBV6-5
J: TRBJ1-1
DNA: TGTGCCAGCAGTTACGGGCAGGGAGGAACTGAAGCTTTCTTT
CDR3: CASSYGQGGTEAFF

D: -
size: -
V: TRBV5-4
J: TRBJ1-5
DNA: TGTGCCAGCAGCTCAGGGCCTTCAGGCAATCAGCCCCAGCATTTT
CDR3: CASSSGPSGNQPQHF

D: TRBD1
size: -
V: TRBV23-1
J: TRBJ2-7
DNA: TGCGCCAGCAGAAACAGGGGCGAGCAGTACTTC
CDR3: CASRNRGEQYF

D: TRBD1
size: -
V: TRBV13
J: TRBJ2-1
DNA: TGTGCCAGCAGCGTTATTGCCGGGACAGGGGGTAATGAGCAGTTCTTC
CDR3: CASSVIAGTGGNEQFF

D: -
size: -
V: TRBV5-5
J: TRBJ2-5
DNA: TGTGCCAGCAGCTCCCTCTTCCAAGAGACCCAGTACTTC
CDR3: CASSSLFQETQYF

D: TRBD1
size: -
V: TRBV29-1
J: TRBJ2-7
DNA: TGCAGCGTTTTGGACAGGGGTGGTGACGAGCAGTACTTC
CDR3: CSVLDRGGDEQYF

D: TRBD2
size: -
V: TRBV30
J: TRBJ2-3
DNA: TGTGCCTGGAGTATCTTAATGGCTAGCGGGGGGCCCCTCTATGGTACAGATACGCAGTATTTT
CDR3: CAWSILMASGGPLYGTDTQYF

D: -
size: -
V: TRBV7-9
J: TRBJ2-2
DNA: TGTGCCAGCAGCTTAGGGGGCTTAGAGACCGGGGAGCTGTTTTTT
CDR3: CASSLGGLETGELFF

D: -
size: -
V: TRBV30
J: TRBJ1-2
DNA: TGTGCCTGGAGTCCGGACACCAGCTATGGCTACACCTTC
CDR3: CAWSPDTSYGYTF

D: TRBD1
size: -
V: TRBV7-2
J: TRBJ1-1
DNA: TGTGCCAGCAGCACAAAGGGACAGGGGGACCCTGAAGCTTTCTTT
CDR3: CASSTKGQGDPEAFF

D: -
size: -
V: TRBV24-1
J: TRBJ1-5
DNA: TGTGCCACCAGTGATACGGGGGGCAGCAATCAGCCCCAGCATTTT
CDR3: CATSDTGGSNQPQHF

D: TRBD1
size: -
V: TRBV7-9
J: TRBJ1-5
DNA: TGTGCCAGCAGCTCGGGACAGGGGGGCAATCAGCCCCAGCATTTT
CDR3: CASSSGQGGNQPQHF

D: TRBD1
size: -
V: TRBV5-8
J: TRBJ1-4
DNA: TGTGCCAGCAGCCTAGGACAGGCGGGTAATGAAAAACTGTTTTTT
CDR3: CASSLGQAGNEKLFF

D: TRBD1
size: once
V: TRBV2
J: TRBJ1-1
DNA: TGTGCCAGCAGTGAAAGGGGGACAGCGCAATTGAACACTGAAGCTTTCTTT
CDR3: CASSERGTAQLNTEAFF

D: TRBD1
size: -
V: TRBV10-3
J: TRBJ2-2
DNA: TGTGCCATCAAAGCAGGGGGAACCGGGGAGCTGTTTTTT
CDR3: CAIKAGGTGELFF

D: -
size: -
V: TRBV11-2
J: TRBJ1-4
DNA: TGTGCCAGCAGCCCTCGGGACGGGAGGGCAGAAAAACTGTTTTTT
CDR3: CASSPRDGRAEKLFF

D: TRBD2
size: -
V: TRBV4-2
J: TRBJ2-3
DNA: TGTGCCAGCAGCCAAGACGGCGCGCGGGGGGATACGCAGTATTTT
CDR3: CASSQDGARGDTQYF

D: -
size: -
V: TRBV5-4
J: TRBJ2-2
DNA: TGTGCCAGCAGCTTGTTGCCGGCGGAGGGGGAGCTGTTTTTT
CDR3: CASSLLPAEGELFF

D: TRBD2
size: -
V: TRBV5-1
J: TRBJ2-1
DNA: TGCGCCAGCAGCTTGGCCGGGGTAGCGGGGGGACAAGATGAGCAGTTCTTC
CDR3: CASSLAGVAGGQDEQFF

D: TRBD1
size: -
V: TRBV27
J: TRBJ1-2
DNA: TGTGCCAGCAGTCCCGGAAACAGGGGGCGCGGCGGCTATGGCTACACCTTC
CDR3: CASSPGNRGRGGYGYTF

D: TRBD1
size: -
V: TRBV7-9
J: TRBJ1-5
DNA: TGTGCCAGCAGCAAACAGGGGGCCGGGAAGAGGAATCAGCCCCAGCATTTT
CDR3: CASSKQGAGKRNQPQHF

D: TRBD1
size: -
V: TRBV7-9
J: TRBJ1-1
DNA: TGTGCCAGCAGCTTAGCGATACAGGGGGCGGGGGCTTTCTTT
CDR3: CASSLAIQGAGAFF

D: -
size: -
V: TRBV2
J: TRBJ2-2
DNA: TGTGCCAGCAGGACTGCCGGGGAGCTGTTTTTT
CDR3: CASRTAGELFF

D: -
size: -
V: TRBV2
J: TRBJ1-6
DNA: TGTGCCAGCAGTGAACTGGGGGCTGGTTCACCCCTCCACTTT
CDR3: CASSELGAGSPLHF

D: -
size: -
V: TRBV20-1
J: TRBJ1-2
DNA: TGCAGTGCTAGACGCGGGGGAGGCTACACCTTC
CDR3: CSARRGGGYTF

D: -
size: -
V: TRBV19
J: TRBJ2-7
DNA: TGTGCCAGTAGTATAGAGGGCACCTACGAGCAGTACTTC
CDR3: CASSIEGTYEQYF

D: TRBD2
size: -
V: TRBV10-3
J: TRBJ2-5
DNA: TGTGCCATCAGTGCCCTGGGGGGGGGCCAAGAGACCCAGTACTTC
CDR3: CAISALGGGQETQYF

D: -
size: -
V: TRBV19
J: TRBJ1-1
DNA: TGTGCCAGTAGTCCCCAGACGGGGGGGAACACTGAAGCTTTCTTT
CDR3: CASSPQTGGNTEAFF

D: TRBD2
size: -
V: TRBV3-1/TRBV3-2
J: TRBJ2-7
DNA: TGTGCCAGCAGCCATAAAGCGGGGTCCTCCTACGAGCAGTACTTC
CDR3: CASSHKAGSSYEQYF